The rows below give T cell receptor beta chains drawn from one sample of a study of T cells after yellow fever vaccination. One entry per CDR3 protein results from TCRdb running MiXCR on the 5' RACE reads. In the table there are just under 600,000 distinct CDR3 sequences, 13% of which are singletons. The sequencing used PBMCs, collected on the day of the yellow fever booster vaccination. The receptors derive from a man aged 25-40 years who received the YFV17D yellow fever vaccine. Both conserved end residues are part of each CDR3. A D gene is named only where the DNA matches it firmly. Only part of the rows carry a size: once, few, many, or a class if the clone is expanded.

v_gene	j_gene	d_gene	abundance	CDR3nt	CDR3aa
TRBV20-1	TRBJ2-1	.	.	TGCAGTGCTAGCCCCCTCGGACTTTCCTACAATGAGCAGTTCTTC	CSASPLGLSYNEQFF
TRBV5-6	TRBJ2-7	TRBD1	few	TGTGCCAGCAACCTTCCGGGACAGGGATTCTACGAGCAGTACTTC	CASNLPGQGFYEQYF
TRBV19	TRBJ2-3	.	few	TGTGCCACCTCAGGGCTAGCGTCCACAGATACGCAGTATTTT	CATSGLASTDTQYF
TRBV28	TRBJ2-5	.	.	TGTGCCAGCAGTTTAGTGTTCCGGGTCGCCGGTCAAGAGACCCAGTACTTC	CASSLVFRVAGQETQYF
TRBV21-1	TRBJ1-2	.	.	TGTGCCAGCAGCACCAGAACTGAGGACAGCTATGGCTACACCTTC	CASSTRTEDSYGYTF
TRBV11-2	TRBJ1-1	.	.	TGTGCCAGCAGCCTGGGGTTTCGGAACACTGAAGCTTTCTTT	CASSLGFRNTEAFF
TRBV28	TRBJ2-3	.	few	TGTGCCAGCAGTCAAGTTAGTTCAGATACGCAGTATTTT	CASSQVSSDTQYF
TRBV27	TRBJ2-6	TRBD1	few	TGTGCCAGCAGTTTCAGACAGGGGGCCCCTGGGGCCAACGTCCTGACTTTC	CASSFRQGAPGANVLTF
TRBV3-1	TRBJ2-3	.	few	TGTGCCAGCAGCCAAGATCCAGCGTCAGTCGGGCGGGATACGCAGTATTTT	CASSQDPASVGRDTQYF
TRBV27	TRBJ2-2	TRBD2	.	TGTGCCAGCAAGTCACTAGCGGGAGCCGGGGAGCTGTTTTTT	CASKSLAGAGELFF
TRBV6-4	TRBJ2-1	TRBD2	.	TGTGCCAGCAGTATACGACTAGCGGAGGGCAATGAGCAGTTCTTC	CASSIRLAEGNEQFF
TRBV20-1	TRBJ2-1	.	few	TGCAGTGCTAGAGCTAGCGCTATTAGCTCCTACAATGAGCAGTTCTTC	CSARASAISSYNEQFF
TRBV12-3/TRBV12-4	TRBJ2-7	TRBD2	few	TGTGCCAGCAGTTTACGACTAGCGGGATTACCCTACGAGCAGTACTTC	CASSLRLAGLPYEQYF
TRBV7-8	TRBJ2-2	.	.	TGTGCCAGCAGATATGCGGGCGCGAACACCGGGGAGCTGTTTTTT	CASRYAGANTGELFF
TRBV5-1	TRBJ1-1	TRBD1	few	TGCGCCAGCAGCTTGATGGGACAGGGGGCGGGGAACACTGAAGCTTTCTTT	CASSLMGQGAGNTEAFF
TRBV4-2	TRBJ2-7	.	.	TGTGCCAGCAGCCTCCTTTATGCGGAGCAGTACTTC	CASSLLYAEQYF
TRBV5-1	TRBJ2-3	.	.	TGCGCCAGCAGCTTGAGCGGCGGGGATACGCAGTATTTT	CASSLSGGDTQYF
TRBV7-3	TRBJ2-3	.	many	TGTGCCAGCAGCTTCGGGGCGACAGATACGCAGTATTTT	CASSFGATDTQYF
TRBV20-1	TRBJ2-1	.	.	TGCAGTGCTGGGACACCCTTTAATGAGCAGTTCTTC	CSAGTPFNEQFF
TRBV5-1	TRBJ2-5	.	few	TGCGCCAGCAGCTTGGTGTCGGGGTCCCAAGAGACCCAGTACTTC	CASSLVSGSQETQYF
TRBV24-1	TRBJ2-2	.	.	TGTGCCACCAGTGACCGGGCCCGGGGCCACACCGGGGAGCTGTTTTTT	CATSDRARGHTGELFF
TRBV27	TRBJ2-4	TRBD1	.	TGTGCCAGCAGTTTACGACAGGGGAAAAACATTCAGTACTTC	CASSLRQGKNIQYF
TRBV19	TRBJ2-2	.	few	TGTGCCAGTAGTACCCGTTCGGACACCGGGGAGCTGTTTTTT	CASSTRSDTGELFF
TRBV3-1	TRBJ1-2	.	.	TGTGCCAGCAGCCAAAAATGGGCAACAGGGCGCTATGGCTACACCTTC	CASSQKWATGRYGYTF
TRBV2	TRBJ2-7	.	few	TGTGCCAGCAGTGGCACTTCGCCACCCTACGAGCAGTACTTC	CASSGTSPPYEQYF
TRBV5-1	TRBJ2-7	.	.	TGCGCCAGCAGCCCGCCTTTGGTCAACGAGCAGTACTTC	CASSPPLVNEQYF
TRBV12-3/TRBV12-4	TRBJ1-5	.	.	TGTGCCAGCAGTTTATGGGAAGACAATCAGCCCCAGCATTTT	CASSLWEDNQPQHF
TRBV20-1	TRBJ2-5	.	few	TGCAGTGCTAGGGGTACCCGACAGGAACAAGAGACCCAGTACTTC	CSARGTRQEQETQYF
TRBV6-5	TRBJ2-7	.	.	TGTGCCAGCAGTTACTCTTATCAGGGTAGGACCTACGAGCAGTACTTC	CASSYSYQGRTYEQYF
TRBV5-1	TRBJ2-5	.	few	TGCGCCAGCAGCACGCCCTTTGAGGGTATGGGAGAGACCCAGTACTTC	CASSTPFEGMGETQYF
TRBV21-1	TRBJ2-7	.	.	TGTGCCAGCAGCAAAAGGTGGGATGGGGAGCAGTACTTC	CASSKRWDGEQYF
TRBV19	TRBJ2-1	.	few	TGTGCCAGTAGGGAGGGTTCAACCTACAATGAGCAGTTCTTC	CASREGSTYNEQFF
TRBV12-3/TRBV12-4	TRBJ2-3	.	.	TGTGCCAGCACCTCGTTTATGGGGACTGCGGGTACAGATACGCAGTATTTT	CASTSFMGTAGTDTQYF
TRBV20-1	TRBJ2-5	.	few	TGCAGTGCTAGAGATAGGACAGCCCGGGGGACCCAGTACTTC	CSARDRTARGTQYF
TRBV5-1	TRBJ2-2	TRBD2	few	TGCGCCAGCAGCTTACAGCGGGAGTTTCTCGGGGAGCTGTTTTTT	CASSLQREFLGELFF
TRBV7-2	TRBJ1-2	.	.	TGTGCCAGCACCGCGGGGGGAGGGTATGGCTACACCTTC	CASTAGGGYGYTF
TRBV7-2	TRBJ2-7	.	.	TGTGCCAGCAGCTTAGAGGTAGCCGAGCAGTACTTC	CASSLEVAEQYF
TRBV27	TRBJ1-5	.	few	TGTGCCAGCAGGGAATCCGGGTCCGCTGGGCCCCAGCATTTT	CASRESGSAGPQHF
TRBV20-1	TRBJ2-1	.	.	TGCAGTGCTAGAGATGATAATGAGCAGTTCTTC	CSARDDNEQFF
TRBV5-4	TRBJ2-3	TRBD1	few	TGTGCCAGCAGCTTGACGGGACAGGGGGCCACAGATACGCAGTATTTT	CASSLTGQGATDTQYF
TRBV11-1	TRBJ2-7	.	.	TGTGCCAGCAGCCGTGGGGTTCATCAGCCAGGGGGGCCCCCGGGGGAGCAGTACTTC	CASSRGVHQPGGPPGEQYF
TRBV28	TRBJ2-1	.	many	TGTGCCAGCAGTTTTCCTTCAAGGACAGTTAATGAGCAGTTCTTC	CASSFPSRTVNEQFF